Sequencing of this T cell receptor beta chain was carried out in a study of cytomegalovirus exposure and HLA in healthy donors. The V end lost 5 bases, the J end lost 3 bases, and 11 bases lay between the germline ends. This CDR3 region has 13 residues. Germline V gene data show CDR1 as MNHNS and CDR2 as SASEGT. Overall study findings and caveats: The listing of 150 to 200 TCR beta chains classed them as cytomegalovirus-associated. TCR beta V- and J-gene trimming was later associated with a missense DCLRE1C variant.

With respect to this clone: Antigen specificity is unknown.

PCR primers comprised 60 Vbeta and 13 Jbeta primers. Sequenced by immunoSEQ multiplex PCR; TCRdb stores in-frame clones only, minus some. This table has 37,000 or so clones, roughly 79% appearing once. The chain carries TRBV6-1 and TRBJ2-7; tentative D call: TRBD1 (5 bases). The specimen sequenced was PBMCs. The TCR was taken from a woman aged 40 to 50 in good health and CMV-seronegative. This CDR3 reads CASSKDSYYEQYF. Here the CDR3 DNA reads TGTGCCAGCAGTAAAGACAGCTACTACGAGCAGTACTTC.